A single sample gave rise to the 23 T cell receptor beta chains below, sequenced in a study of low-dose radiotherapy and immunotherapy resistance in tumors. First-strand cDNA relied on TRAV- and TRBV-specific primers spanning alpha and beta chains. The TCRs were subjected to amplification over roughly 18 PCR cycles employing a constant-region primer in conjunction with a V-primer adapter. From the reads, TCRdb called clonotypes with MiXCR, one entry per CDR3 protein. The sample lists 13,000 or so distinct CDR3 sequences; 75% were seen once. The receptors shown here come from a human donor with advanced metastatic prostate, ovarian, gallbladder or colorectal cancer (not recorded which). This table probably holds off-target reads from a library built for another chain.

The J gene is TRBJ2-2, the V gene TRBV10-3; D gene unclear. Trimming took 6 bases from V and 5 from J, leaving 7 bases between them. This CDR3 comprises 12 residues. Germline V CDR1 and CDR2: ENHRY, SYGVKD. CDR3 DNA sequence: TGTGCCATCAGCGAGGTTACCGGGGAGCTGTTTTTT. It is translated as CAISEVTGELFF.

This chain links TRBV6-6 with TRBJ1-6; D is perhaps TRBD1 (5 bases). The CDR3 has 14 amino acids. Germline-derived CDR1 and CDR2 are MNHNY and SVGAGI (reference sequence). V lost 3 bases, J lost 7 bases, and 10 bases lay in between. The CDR3 loop is CASSYQWGNSPLHF. CDR3 coding DNA: TGTGCCAGCAGTTATCAGTGGGGGAATTCACCCCTCCACTTT.

The J gene is TRBJ2-3, the V gene TRBV7-8; D is ambiguous. This CDR3 spans 13 amino acids. Trimming shortened V by 5 bases and J by 2 bases, and 8 bases separated the two germline ends. The V gene's germline CDR1 is SGHVS and CDR2 FQNEAQ. This CDR3 reads CASSGRTTDTQYF. The DNA for the CDR3 is TGTGCCAGCAGCGGTAGGACCACAGATACGCAGTATTTT.

The CDR3 reads CASSTPLVGGRGNTGELFF. The CDR3 nucleotides read TGTGCCAGCAGCACCCCCCTTGTCGGGGGCCGAGGGAACACCGGGGAGCTGTTTTTT. The chain uses TRBV9 and TRBJ2-2; perhaps D is TRBD1 or TRBD2 (6 bases each). The CDR3 runs to 19 residues. V was clipped by 4 bases and J by 1 base, with 23 bases between them. Germline V lookup: CDR1 SGDLS, CDR2 YYNGEE.

The count of this clonotype is one. The chain is built from TRBV7-6 and TRBJ2-7; either TRBD1 or TRBD2 may fit D (6 bases each). Germline lookup yields CDR1 SGHVS and CDR2 FNYEAQ. Trimming removed 4 bases from V and 2 bases from J, with 12 bases in between. The CDR3 extends over 14 amino acids. DNA for the CDR3: TGTGCCAGCAGCTCGTGGGGGGCCACCTACGAGCAGTACTTC. The encoded protein is CASSSWGATYEQYF.

The chain uses TRBV5-6 and TRBJ2-7; perhaps TRBD2 as D (5 bases). This CDR3 is built from 16 residues. Per the germline V gene, CDR1 is SGHDT and CDR2 is YYEEEE. V was trimmed by 4 bases and J by 0 bases, leaving 17 bases between them. Here the CDR3 reads CASSAGVGRSSYEQYF. CDR3 DNA sequence: TGTGCCAGCAGCGCGGGCGTTGGCAGGTCCTCCTACGAGCAGTACTTC.

This chain joins TRBV20-1 and TRBJ2-5; 7 bases are a match to TRBD2. Losses at the gene ends were 5 bases for V and 4 bases for J; bases not matched to a gene: 22. Germline assignment: CDR1 DFQATT and CDR2 SNEGSKA (reference sequence). The CDR3 has 18 amino acids. CDR3 coding DNA: TGCAGTGCTGACGCCGCCCCGAAGCCGGGGGGTCGCCGAGAGACCCAGTACTTC. Translated: CSADAAPKPGGRRETQYF.

The CDR3 region has the DNA TGCGCCAGCAGTCCTCAACACGAAACTTCCTACGAGCAGTACTTC. Translating it yields CASSPQHETSYEQYF. The chain recombines TRBV10-1 with TRBJ2-7; D remains unclear. Per germline, CDR1 WNHNN and CDR2 SYGVQD (reference sequence). Trimming left V 5 bases short and J 1 base short, with 15 bases between. The CDR3 is 15 amino acids.

The chain links TRBV4-2 to TRBJ2-1; unclear D gene. In germline, CDR1 is LGHNA, CDR2 YNFKEQ. This CDR3 is 14 amino acids long. V lost 4 bases, J lost 6 bases, and 13 bases lay in between. The CDR3 DNA reads TGTGCCAGCAGCCTCCTACCTGGAGCCAATGAGCAGTTCTTC. Its translation: CASSLLPGANEQFF.

The rearrangement links TRBV6-5 to TRBJ2-2; D remains ambiguous. V was pared by 3 bases and J by 4 bases, with 12 bases between. Germline V gene data show CDR1 as MNHEY and CDR2 as SVGAGI. CDR3 length: 15 residues. Here the CDR3 reads CASSYRIPATGELFF. The CDR3 DNA follows: TGTGCCAGCAGTTATAGAATTCCTGCCACCGGGGAGCTGTTTTTT.

This chain joins TRBV4-2 and TRBJ1-2, with TRBD1 as a possible D gene (5 bases). With 2 bases removed from V and 0 bases from J, the gap between germline ends came to 16 bases. The CDR3 has 17 residues. Germline CDR1 and CDR2: LGHNA and YNFKEQ. The CDR3 sequence: CASSQPPGRTTNYGYTF. For the CDR3, the DNA is TGTGCCAGCAGCCAACCTCCCGGACGGACAACTAACTATGGCTACACCTTC.

This chain joins TRBV5-4 and TRBJ2-5, with unresolved D. V shed 4 bases and J shed 4 bases, with 11 bases lying between them. Germline CDR1 is SGHNT and CDR2 is YYREEE (reference sequence). CDR3 length equals 13 residues. The CDR3 DNA is TGTGCCAGCAGCCTAGTCGGTAGAGAGACCCAGTACTTC. This gives the protein CASSLVGRETQYF.

This clonotype was picked up one time. V usage is TRBV21-1 and J usage is TRBJ2-3; the table's D call, TRBD2, has no DNA check behind it. TRBV21-1 is termed a pseudogene. The CDR3 extends over 17 amino acids. CDR3 region: CASKVSRLDLATDTQYF. In nucleotides, the CDR3 is TGTGCCAGCAAAGTCTCGCGGCTGGACTTAGCCACAGATACGCAGTATTTT.

The V call is TRBV5-1, the J call TRBJ2-3; TRBD2 matches 10 bases. The CDR3 extends over 14 amino acids. The germline CDR1 and CDR2 sequences are SGHRS and YFSETQ. Germline trimming cut 1 base from V and 8 bases from J; bases unmatched to any gene: 4. Here the CDR3 reads CASSLSSGGATQYF. DNA for the CDR3: TGCGCCAGCAGCTTGTCTAGCGGGGGAGCTACGCAGTATTTT.

This chain links TRBV24-1 with TRBJ2-6; no clear D gene. The CDR3 runs to 16 residues. V lost 3 bases and J 0 bases, leaving 8 bases between the germline ends. CDR1 is KGHDR and CDR2 is SFDVKD in the germline V gene. This CDR3 reads CATSDGRYSGANVLTF. For the CDR3, the DNA is TGTGCCACCAGTGATGGGCGGTACTCTGGGGCCAACGTCCTGACTTTC.

V gene TRBV10-3 combines with J gene TRBJ2-5; D remains ambiguous. The CDR3 runs to 13 residues. Germline CDR1 ENHRY, CDR2 SYGVKD. V lost 4 bases, J lost 1 base, and 7 bases lay in between. CDR3 DNA: TGTGCCATCAGTGGGATAGCCCAAGAGACCCAGTACTTC. It is translated as CAISGIAQETQYF.

Only a few counts were recorded for this clonotype. The chain carries TRBV6-2 or TRBV6-3 and TRBJ1-6; the D gene is possibly TRBD1 (5 bases). CDR3 size: 14 residues. Germline loops: CDR1 MNHEY, CDR2 SVGEGT. The germline V and J ends were trimmed by 6 bases and 14 bases, with 20 bases remaining between them. For the CDR3, the DNA is TGTGCCAGCAGCAAGAGGACAACGGCGGGGTCCCTCCACTTT. Its protein is CASSKRTTAGSLHF.

The chain employs TRBV4-1 and TRBJ2-1; D remains unclear. The V gene lost 4 bases and the J gene lost 6 bases, with 16 bases spanning the gap. The germline CDR1 and CDR2 sequences are MGHRA and YSYEKL. The CDR3 extends over 15 amino acids. CDR3 amino acids: CASSLQSQAGNEQFF. The DNA for the CDR3 is TGCGCCAGCAGCCTCCAGTCTCAGGCCGGCAATGAGCAGTTCTTC.

The V call is TRBV5-1, the J call TRBJ2-1, with TRBD2 identical over 10 bases. Trimming at V came to 1 base and at J to 5 bases, leaving 6 bases not matched to a gene. Germline assignment: CDR1 SGHRS and CDR2 YFSETQ. The CDR3 has 16 residues. CDR3 loop: CASSLNLAGANNEQFF. CDR3 bases: TGCGCCAGCAGCTTGAACCTAGCGGGGGCCAACAATGAGCAGTTCTTC.

The chain links TRBV30 to TRBJ2-1, with D possibly matching TRBD1 (6 bases). This CDR3 has 13 amino acids. The V gene's germline CDR1 is GTSNPN and CDR2 SVGIG (reference sequence). CDR3 sequence (DNA): TGTACCCTAAAGAAACCAGGGGTCAATGAGCAGTTCTTC. The encoded protein is CTLKKPGVNEQFF.

This chain links TRBV2 with TRBJ2-1; D is ambiguous. V gave up 7 bases and J gave up 7 bases, with 8 bases separating them. CDR3 length equals 11 residues. Germline CDR1 SNHLY, CDR2 FYNNEI. The CDR3 sequence: CASNIVNEQFF. DNA of the CDR3: TGTGCCAGCAACATTGTTAATGAGCAGTTCTTC.

The chain is built from TRBV6-2 or TRBV6-3 and TRBJ2-1; 12 bases match TRBD2. CDR1 is MNHEY and CDR2 is SVGEGT in the germline V gene. The CDR3 runs 14 residues. The ends lost 8 bases at V and 6 bases at J; junction bases unmatched: 5. The CDR3 loop is CASLRLAGVNEQFF. In DNA form, the CDR3 reads TGTGCCAGCCTAAGACTAGCGGGAGTCAATGAGCAGTTCTTC.

This clonotype was recorded only once. This rearrangement joins TRBV5-1 to TRBJ1-6; the D gene is possibly TRBD1 (6 bases). Trimming cost V 0 bases and J 7 bases, with 11 bases left between them. CDR3 length equals 15 residues. The germline gives CDR1 SGHRS, CDR2 YFSETQ. CDR3 nucleotide sequence: TGCGCCAGCAGCTTGGAGCAGGGGACCAATTCACCCCTCCACTTT. Its protein product is CASSLEQGTNSPLHF. Using reference TRBV5-1 and TRBJ1-6 for the parts outside the CDR3, the full variable domain is KAGVTQTPRYLIKTRGQQVTLSCSPISGHRSVSWYQQTPGQGLQFLFEYFSETQRNKGNFPGRFSGRQFSNSRSEMNVSTLELGDSALYLCASSLEQGTNSPLHFGNGTRLTVT.